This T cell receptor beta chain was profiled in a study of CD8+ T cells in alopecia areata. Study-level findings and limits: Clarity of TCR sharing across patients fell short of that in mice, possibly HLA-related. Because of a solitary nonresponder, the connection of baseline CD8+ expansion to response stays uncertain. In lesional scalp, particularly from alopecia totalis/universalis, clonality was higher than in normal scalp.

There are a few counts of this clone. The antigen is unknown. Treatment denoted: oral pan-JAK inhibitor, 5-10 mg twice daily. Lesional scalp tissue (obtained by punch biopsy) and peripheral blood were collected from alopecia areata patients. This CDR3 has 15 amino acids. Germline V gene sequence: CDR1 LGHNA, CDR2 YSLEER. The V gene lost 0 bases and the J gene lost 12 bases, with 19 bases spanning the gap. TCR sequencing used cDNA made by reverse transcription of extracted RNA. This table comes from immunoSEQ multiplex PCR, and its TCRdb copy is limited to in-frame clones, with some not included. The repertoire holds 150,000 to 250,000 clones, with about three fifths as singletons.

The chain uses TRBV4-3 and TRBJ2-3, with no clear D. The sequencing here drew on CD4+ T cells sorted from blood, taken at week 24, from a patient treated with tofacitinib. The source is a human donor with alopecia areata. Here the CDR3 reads CASSQDLIGQAYQYF. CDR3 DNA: TGCGCCAGCAGCCAAGATTTGATTGGGCAGGCCTATCAGTATTTT.